These 10 T cell receptor beta chains were all obtained from the same sample, sequenced in a study of PD-L1 blockade in urothelial cancer. The table came from immunoSEQ multiplex PCR; TCRdb's copy has only in-frame clones and leaves some out. Seen here are tens of thousands of clones, around 88% observed once, and the top ten hold around 3.4%. The sample consisted of PBMCs, taken around atezolizumab (anti-PD-L1) treatment. The source of these receptors is a man aged 45-60 years with urothelial cancer.

The V call is TRBV28, the J call TRBJ2-5; D is perhaps TRBD2 (6 bases). CDR3 length equals 13 residues. Germline V gene lookup returns CDR1 MDHEN and CDR2 SYDVKM. Trimming left V 7 bases short and J 9 bases short, with 18 bases between. CDR3 bases: TGTGCCAGCACCCTTGGAGAACGCGGGGCCCAGTACTTC. Its translation is CASTLGERGAQYF. Variable domain in full (rest from reference TRBV28 and TRBJ2-5): DVKVTQSSRYLVKRTGEKVFLECVQDMDHENMFWYRQDPGLGLRLIYFSYDVKMKEKGDIPEGYSVSREKKERFSLILESASTNQTSMYLCASTLGERGAQYFGPGTRLLVL.

This chain uses TRBV11-2 with TRBJ2-5, with TRBD2 identical over 10 bases. The CDR3 has 15 amino acids. CDR1 is SGHAT, CDR2 FQNNGV, per germline. Trimming took 5 bases from V and 3 from J; bases not matched to a gene: 6. As DNA, the CDR3 is TGTGCCAGCAGCCCCCGGCTAGCGGGGGAAGAGACCCAGTACTTC. The encoded protein is CASSPRLAGEETQYF.

V is TRBV4-1 and J is TRBJ2-3, with D perhaps TRBD2 (6 bases). Trimming stripped 4 bases from V and 5 bases from J, with 10 bases between. From germline, CDR1 is MGHRA and CDR2 YSYEKL. The CDR3 has 13 residues. CDR3 sequence: CASSPRDRDTQYF. CDR3 DNA: TGCGCCAGCAGCCCGCGGGATCGAGATACGCAGTATTTT.

The chain is built from TRBV6-1 and TRBJ2-1; 8 bases fit TRBD1. There are 14 residues in the CDR3. CDR1 is MNHNS, CDR2 SASEGT, per germline. The ends lost 6 bases at V and 6 bases at J; junction bases unmatched: 7. Here the CDR3 reads CASSPDRVSNEQFF. The DNA for the CDR3 is TGTGCCAGCAGCCCGGACAGGGTCAGCAATGAGCAGTTCTTC.

The genes are TRBV6-5 and TRBJ1-2; possibly TRBD1 for D (6 bases). Trimming left V 2 bases short and J 8 bases short, with 15 bases between. CDR1 and CDR2 from the germline V gene are MNHEY and SVGAGI. The CDR3 sequence is 14 residues long. The CDR3 spells CASSYTGPRGGYTF. The CDR3 DNA follows: TGTGCCAGCAGTTACACAGGGCCTCGGGGAGGCTACACCTTC.

V usage is TRBV7-9 and J usage is TRBJ2-5; 12 bases agree with TRBD2. In germline, CDR1 is SEHNR, CDR2 FQNEAQ (reference sequence). V shed 1 base, J shed 2 bases, and the junction held 2 bases outside the gene matches. CDR3 size: 16 residues. CDR3 nucleotides: TGTGCCAGCAGCTTAGGACTAGCGGGGGATCAAGAGACCCAGTACTTC. Its translation is CASSLGLAGDQETQYF.

The rearrangement uses TRBV4-2 and TRBJ2-3, with 15 bases fitting TRBD2. CDR3 length: 17 residues. CDR1 and CDR2 from the germline V gene are LGHNA and YNFKEQ. V was clipped by 5 bases and J by 6 bases; unmatched bases: 9. The CDR3 DNA sequence: TGTGCCAGCAGCAACCTCGGACTAGCGGGGGGGCATGATACGCAGTATTTT. Protein: CASSNLGLAGGHDTQYF.

This chain joins TRBV7-9 and TRBJ1-1; 11 nucleotides agree with TRBD1. CDR1 and CDR2 from the germline V gene are SEHNR and FQNEAQ (reference sequence). The CDR3 covers 14 residues. After removal of 3 bases from V and 7 bases from J, the junction contained 4 bases not matched to a gene. In nucleotides, the CDR3 is TGTGCCAGCAGCTTGGACAGGGGGCAAGATGAAGCTTTCTTT. It codes for CASSLDRGQDEAFF. Full variable domain (remainder filled in from reference TRBV7-9 and TRBJ1-1): DTGVSQNPRHKITKRGQNVTFRCDPISEHNRLYWYRQTLGQGPEFLTYFQNEAQLEKSRLLSDRFSAERPKGSFSTLEIQRTEQGDSAMYLCASSLDRGQDEAFFGQGTRLTVV.

This clone came up once. The V and J genes are TRBV27 and TRBJ2-1; possible D gene TRBD2, 5 bases. This CDR3 has 14 amino acids. Germline-derived CDR1 and CDR2 are MNHEY and SMNVEV (reference sequence). V lost 5 bases, J lost 8 bases, and 16 bases lay in between. This CDR3 is CASSLATQRDEQFF. The CDR3 DNA reads TGTGCCAGCAGTCTGGCGACACAGAGGGATGAGCAGTTCTTC.

The rearrangement links TRBV10-3 to TRBJ1-1, with D possibly TRBD1 on 5 matching bases. CDR3 length equals 14 residues. The germline V gene has CDR1 ENHRY and CDR2 SYGVKD. The V gene lost 8 bases and the J gene lost 10 bases, with 23 bases spanning the gap. The CDR3 sequence: CAIGWGDQGYVAFF. The CDR3 DNA reads TGTGCCATCGGATGGGGGGACCAAGGATATGTAGCTTTCTTT.